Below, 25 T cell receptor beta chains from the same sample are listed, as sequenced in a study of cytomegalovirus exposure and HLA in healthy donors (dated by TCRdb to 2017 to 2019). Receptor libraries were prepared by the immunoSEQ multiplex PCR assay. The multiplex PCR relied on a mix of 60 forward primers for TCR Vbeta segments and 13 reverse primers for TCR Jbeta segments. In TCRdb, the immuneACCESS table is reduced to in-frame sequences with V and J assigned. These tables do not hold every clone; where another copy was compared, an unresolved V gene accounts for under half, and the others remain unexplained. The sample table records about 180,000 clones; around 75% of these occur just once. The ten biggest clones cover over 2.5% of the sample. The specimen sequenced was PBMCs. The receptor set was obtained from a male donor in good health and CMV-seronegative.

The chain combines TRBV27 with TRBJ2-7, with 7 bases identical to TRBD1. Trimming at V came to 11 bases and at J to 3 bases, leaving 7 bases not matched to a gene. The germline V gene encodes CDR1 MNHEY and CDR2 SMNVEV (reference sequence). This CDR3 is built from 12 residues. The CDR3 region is CASRGRGYEQYF. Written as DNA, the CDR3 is TGTGCCTCCAGGGGGAGAGGCTACGAGCAGTACTTC.

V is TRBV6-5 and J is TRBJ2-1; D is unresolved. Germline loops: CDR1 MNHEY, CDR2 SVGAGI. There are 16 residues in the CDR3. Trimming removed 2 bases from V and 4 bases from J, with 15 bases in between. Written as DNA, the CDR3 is TGTGCCAGCAGTTACCCGCTAAGGCCGGAGTACAATGAGCAGTTCTTC. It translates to CASSYPLRPEYNEQFF.

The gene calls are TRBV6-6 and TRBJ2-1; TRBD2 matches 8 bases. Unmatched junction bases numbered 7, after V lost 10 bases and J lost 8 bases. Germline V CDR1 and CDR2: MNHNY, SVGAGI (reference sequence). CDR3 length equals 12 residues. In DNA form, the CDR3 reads TGTGCCATTTCGCGGGGGGCGGATGAGCAGTTCTTC. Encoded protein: CAISRGADEQFF.

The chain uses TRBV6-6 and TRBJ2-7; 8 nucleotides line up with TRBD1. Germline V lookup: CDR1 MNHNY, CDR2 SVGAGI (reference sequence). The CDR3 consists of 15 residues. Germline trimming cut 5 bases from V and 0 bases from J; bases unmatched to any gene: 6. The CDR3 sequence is CASSTRGLASYEQYF. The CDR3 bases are TGTGCCAGCAGTACCAGGGGGCTTGCCTCCTACGAGCAGTACTTC.

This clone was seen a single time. CDR3: CASSLRGSGSYEQYF. In DNA form, the CDR3 reads TGTGCCAGCAGCCTAAGGGGGTCGGGCTCCTACGAGCAGTACTTC. The chain joins TRBV6-5 to TRBJ2-7, with a possible D match to TRBD1 (6 bases). V shed 6 bases and J shed 0 bases, with 15 bases lying between them. The CDR3 loop spans 15 amino acids. CDR1 MNHEY and CDR2 SVGAGI come from the germline V gene.

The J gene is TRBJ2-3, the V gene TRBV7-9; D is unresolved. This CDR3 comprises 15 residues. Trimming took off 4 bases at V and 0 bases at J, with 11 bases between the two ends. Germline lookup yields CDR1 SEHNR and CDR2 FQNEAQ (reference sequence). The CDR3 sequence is CASSSTHVSTDTQYF. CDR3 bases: TGTGCCAGCAGCTCCACACACGTAAGCACAGATACGCAGTATTTT. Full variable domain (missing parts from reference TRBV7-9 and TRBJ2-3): DTGVSQNPRHKITKRGQNVTFRCDPISEHNRLYWYRQTLGQGPEFLTYFQNEAQLEKSRLLSDRFSAERPKGSFSTLEIQRTEQGDSAMYLCASSSTHVSTDTQYFGPGTRLTVL.

CDR3: CASVLARGRRGYTF. In DNA, the CDR3 is TGTGCCAGTGTTCTTGCTAGGGGGCGCAGAGGCTACACCTTC. V and J are TRBV28 and TRBJ1-2; 7 nucleotides line up with TRBD1. Germline CDR1 and CDR2: MDHEN and SYDVKM. This CDR3 spans 14 amino acids. V lost 9 bases and J lost 8; bases outside the gene matches: 15.

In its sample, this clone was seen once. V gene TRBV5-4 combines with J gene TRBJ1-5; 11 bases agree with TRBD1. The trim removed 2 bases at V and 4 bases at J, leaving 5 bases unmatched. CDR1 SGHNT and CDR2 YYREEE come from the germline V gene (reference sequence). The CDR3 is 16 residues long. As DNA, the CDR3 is TGTGCCAGCAGCTTCAGCCGGGACAGGGGGAATCAGCCCCAGCATTTT. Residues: CASSFSRDRGNQPQHF.

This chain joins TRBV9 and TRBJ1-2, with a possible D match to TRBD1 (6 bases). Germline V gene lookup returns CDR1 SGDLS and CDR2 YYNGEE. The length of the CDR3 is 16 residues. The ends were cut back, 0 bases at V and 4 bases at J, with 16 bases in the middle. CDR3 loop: CASSVDERTDPYGYTF. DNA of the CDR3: TGTGCCAGCAGCGTAGATGAGAGGACAGACCCCTATGGCTACACCTTC.

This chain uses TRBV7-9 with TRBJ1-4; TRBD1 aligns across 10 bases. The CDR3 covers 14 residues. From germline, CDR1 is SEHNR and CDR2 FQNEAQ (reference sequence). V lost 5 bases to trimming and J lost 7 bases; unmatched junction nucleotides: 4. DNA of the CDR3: TGTGCCAGCAGCCCGGGACAGGGGATTGAAAAACTGTTTTTT. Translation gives CASSPGQGIEKLFF.

The CDR3 sequence: CSVERTSGVEQFF. The CDR3 bases are TGCAGCGTTGAAAGGACTAGCGGGGTTGAGCAGTTCTTC. V and J are TRBV29-1 and TRBJ2-1; 12 nucleotides align to TRBD2. Trimming removed 2 bases from V and 9 bases from J; junction bases left unmatched: 2. Per the germline V gene, CDR1 is SQVTM and CDR2 is ANQGSEA. The CDR3 has 13 residues.

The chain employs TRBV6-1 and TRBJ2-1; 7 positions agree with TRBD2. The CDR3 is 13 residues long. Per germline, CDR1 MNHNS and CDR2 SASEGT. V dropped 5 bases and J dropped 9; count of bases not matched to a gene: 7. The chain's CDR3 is CASSSSGLGEQFF. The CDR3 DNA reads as TGTGCCAGCAGTTCTAGCGGCCTCGGTGAGCAGTTCTTC.

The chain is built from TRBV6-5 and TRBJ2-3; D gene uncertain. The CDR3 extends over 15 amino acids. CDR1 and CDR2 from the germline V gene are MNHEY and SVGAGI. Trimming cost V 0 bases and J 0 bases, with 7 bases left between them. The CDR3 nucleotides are TGTGCCAGCAGTTACTCGTCTTTGAGCACAGATACGCAGTATTTT. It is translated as CASSYSSLSTDTQYF.

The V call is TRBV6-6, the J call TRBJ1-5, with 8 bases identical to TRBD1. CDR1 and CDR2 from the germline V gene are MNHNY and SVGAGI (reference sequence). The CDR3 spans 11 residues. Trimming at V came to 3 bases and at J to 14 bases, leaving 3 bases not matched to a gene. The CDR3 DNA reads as TGTGCCAGCAGTTATGGACAGGGCGAGCATTTT. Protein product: CASSYGQGEHF.

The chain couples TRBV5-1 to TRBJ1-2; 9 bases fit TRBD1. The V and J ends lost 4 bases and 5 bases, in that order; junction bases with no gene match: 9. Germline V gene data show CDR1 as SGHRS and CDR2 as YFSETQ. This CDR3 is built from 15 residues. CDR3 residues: CASSPGDRVFYGYTF. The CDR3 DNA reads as TGCGCCAGCAGCCCTGGGGACAGGGTTTTTTATGGCTACACCTTC.

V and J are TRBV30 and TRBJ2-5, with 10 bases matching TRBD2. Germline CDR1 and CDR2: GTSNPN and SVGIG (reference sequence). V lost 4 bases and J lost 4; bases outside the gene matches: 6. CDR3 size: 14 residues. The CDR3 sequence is CAWKRTSGTETQYF. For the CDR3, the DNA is TGTGCCTGGAAACGGACTAGCGGAACAGAGACCCAGTACTTC.

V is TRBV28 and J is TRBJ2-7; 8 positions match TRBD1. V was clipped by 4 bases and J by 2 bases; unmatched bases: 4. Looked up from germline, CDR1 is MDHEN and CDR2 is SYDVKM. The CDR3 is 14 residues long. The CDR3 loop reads CASSSGQGTYEQYF. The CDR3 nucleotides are TGTGCCAGCAGTTCCGGACAGGGAACCTACGAGCAGTACTTC.

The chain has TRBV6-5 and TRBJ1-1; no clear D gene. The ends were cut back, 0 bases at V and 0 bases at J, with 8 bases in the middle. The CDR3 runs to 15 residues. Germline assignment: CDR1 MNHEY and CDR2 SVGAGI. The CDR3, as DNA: TGTGCCAGCAGTTACTCGGGCAGCCTGAACACTGAAGCTTTCTTT. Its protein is CASSYSGSLNTEAFF.

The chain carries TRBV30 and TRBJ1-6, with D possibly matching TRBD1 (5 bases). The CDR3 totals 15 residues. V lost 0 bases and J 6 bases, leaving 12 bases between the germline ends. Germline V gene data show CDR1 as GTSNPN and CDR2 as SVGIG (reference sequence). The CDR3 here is CAWSVGAGFNSPLHF. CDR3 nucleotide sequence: TGTGCCTGGAGTGTAGGGGCCGGGTTTAATTCACCCCTCCACTTT.

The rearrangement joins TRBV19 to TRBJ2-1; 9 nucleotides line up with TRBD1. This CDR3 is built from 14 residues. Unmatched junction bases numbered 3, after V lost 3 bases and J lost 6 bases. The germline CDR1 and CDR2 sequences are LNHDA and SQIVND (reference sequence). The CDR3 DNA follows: TGTGCCAGTAGTATGGGACAGGGTGGCAATGAGCAGTTCTTC. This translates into CASSMGQGGNEQFF. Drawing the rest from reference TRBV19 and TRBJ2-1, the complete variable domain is DGGITQSPKYLFRKEGQNVTLSCEQNLNHDAMYWYRQDPGQGLRLIYYSQIVNDFQKGDIAEGYSVSREKKESFPLTVTSAQKNPTAFYLCASSMGQGGNEQFFGPGTRLTVL.

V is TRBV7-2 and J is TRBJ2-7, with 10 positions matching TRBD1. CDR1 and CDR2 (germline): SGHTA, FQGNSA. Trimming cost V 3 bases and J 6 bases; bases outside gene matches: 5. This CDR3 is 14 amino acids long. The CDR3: CASSLDRGFGEQYF. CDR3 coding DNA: TGTGCCAGCAGCTTGGACAGGGGGTTTGGCGAGCAGTACTTC.

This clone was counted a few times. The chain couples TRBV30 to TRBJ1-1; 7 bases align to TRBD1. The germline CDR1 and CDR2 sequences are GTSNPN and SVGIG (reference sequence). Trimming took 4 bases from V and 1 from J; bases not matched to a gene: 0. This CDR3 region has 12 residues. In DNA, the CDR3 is TGTGCCTGGACAGGGGGGAACACTGAAGCTTTCTTT. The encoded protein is CAWTGGNTEAFF.

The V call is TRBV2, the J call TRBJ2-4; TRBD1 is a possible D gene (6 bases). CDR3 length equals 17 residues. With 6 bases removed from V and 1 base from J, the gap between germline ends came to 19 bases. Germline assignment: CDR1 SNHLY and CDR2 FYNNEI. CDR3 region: CASSILKTGKAKNIQYF. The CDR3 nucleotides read TGTGCCAGCAGCATCCTTAAAACAGGGAAGGCCAAAAACATTCAGTACTTC. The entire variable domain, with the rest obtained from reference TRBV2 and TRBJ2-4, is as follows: EPEVTQTPSHQVTQMGQEVILRCVPISNHLYFYWYRQILGQKVEFLVSFYNNEISEKSEIFDDQFSVERPDGSNFTLKIRSTKLEDSAMYFCASSILKTGKAKNIQYFGAGTRLSVL.

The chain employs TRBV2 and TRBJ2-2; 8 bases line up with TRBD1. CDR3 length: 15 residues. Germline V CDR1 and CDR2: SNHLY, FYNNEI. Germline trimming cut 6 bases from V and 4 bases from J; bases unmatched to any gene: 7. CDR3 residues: CASRSQGAGTGELFF. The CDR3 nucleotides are TGTGCCAGCAGGTCCCAGGGGGCGGGCACCGGGGAGCTGTTTTTT. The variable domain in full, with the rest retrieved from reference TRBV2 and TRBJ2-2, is EPEVTQTPSHQVTQMGQEVILRCVPISNHLYFYWYRQILGQKVEFLVSFYNNEISEKSEIFDDQFSVERPDGSNFTLKIRSTKLEDSAMYFCASRSQGAGTGELFFGEGSRLTVL.

CDR3 residues: CASSVYEQYF. CDR3 DNA: TGTGCCAGCAGCGTCTATGAGCAGTACTTC. The chain carries TRBV5-8 and TRBJ2-7; D gene ambiguous. V was trimmed by 4 bases and J by 7 bases, leaving 6 bases between them. The CDR3 loop spans 10 amino acids. The germline CDR1 and CDR2 sequences are SGHTS and YDEGEE.